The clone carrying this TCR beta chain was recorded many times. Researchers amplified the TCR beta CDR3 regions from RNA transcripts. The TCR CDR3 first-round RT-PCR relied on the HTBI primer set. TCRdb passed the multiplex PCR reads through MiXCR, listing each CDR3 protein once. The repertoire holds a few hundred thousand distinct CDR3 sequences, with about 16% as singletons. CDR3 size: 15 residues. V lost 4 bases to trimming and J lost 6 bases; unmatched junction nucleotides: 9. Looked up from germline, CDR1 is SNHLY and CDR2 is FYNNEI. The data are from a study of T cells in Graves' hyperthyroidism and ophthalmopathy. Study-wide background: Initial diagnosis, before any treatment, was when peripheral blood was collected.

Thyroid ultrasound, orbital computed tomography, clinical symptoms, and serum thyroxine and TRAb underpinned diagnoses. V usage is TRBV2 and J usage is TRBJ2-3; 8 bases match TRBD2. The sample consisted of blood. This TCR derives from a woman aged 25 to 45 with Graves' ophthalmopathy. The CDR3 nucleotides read TGTGCCAGCAGTGGATGGGAGACTAGCGACGATACGCAGTATTTT. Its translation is CASSGWETSDDTQYF.